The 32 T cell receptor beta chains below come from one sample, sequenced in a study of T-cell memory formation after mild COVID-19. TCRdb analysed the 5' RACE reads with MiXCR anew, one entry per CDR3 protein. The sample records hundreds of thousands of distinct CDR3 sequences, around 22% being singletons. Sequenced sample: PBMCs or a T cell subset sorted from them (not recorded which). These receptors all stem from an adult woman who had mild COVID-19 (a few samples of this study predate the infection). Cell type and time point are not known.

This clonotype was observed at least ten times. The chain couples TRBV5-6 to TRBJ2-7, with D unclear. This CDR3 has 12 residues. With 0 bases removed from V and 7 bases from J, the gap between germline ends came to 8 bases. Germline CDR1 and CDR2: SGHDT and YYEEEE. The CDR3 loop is CASSLAGREQYF. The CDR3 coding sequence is TGTGCCAGCAGCTTGGCCGGAAGGGAGCAGTACTTC. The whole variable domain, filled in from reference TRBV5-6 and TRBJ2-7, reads DAGVTQSPTHLIKTRGQQVTLRCSPKSGHDTVSWYQQALGQGPQFIFQYYEEEERQRGNFPDRFSGHQFPNYSSELNVNALLLGDSALYLCASSLAGREQYFGPGTRLTVT.

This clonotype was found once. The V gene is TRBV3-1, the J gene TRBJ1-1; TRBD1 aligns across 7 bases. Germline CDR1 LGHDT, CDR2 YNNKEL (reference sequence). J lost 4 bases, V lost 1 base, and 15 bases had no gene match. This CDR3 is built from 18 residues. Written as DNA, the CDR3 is TGTGCCAGCAGCCAAGCTCCCGAAAGACAGGGAGGTGTCACTGAAGCTTTCTTT. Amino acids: CASSQAPERQGGVTEAFF. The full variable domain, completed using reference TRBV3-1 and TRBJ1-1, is DTAVSQTPKYLVTQMGNDKSIKCEQNLGHDTMYWYKQDSKKFLKIMFSYNNKELIINETVPNRFSPKSPDKAHLNLHINSLELGDSAVYFCASSQAPERQGGVTEAFFGQGTRLTVV.

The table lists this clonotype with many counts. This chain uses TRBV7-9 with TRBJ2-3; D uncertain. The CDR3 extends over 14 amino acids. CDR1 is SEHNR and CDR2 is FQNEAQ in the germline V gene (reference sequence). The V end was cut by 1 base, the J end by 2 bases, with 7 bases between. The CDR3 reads CASSLDGYTDTQYF. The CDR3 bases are TGTGCCAGCAGCTTAGACGGATACACAGATACGCAGTATTTT. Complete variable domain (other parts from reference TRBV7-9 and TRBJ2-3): DTGVSQNPRHKITKRGQNVTFRCDPISEHNRLYWYRQTLGQGPEFLTYFQNEAQLEKSRLLSDRFSAERPKGSFSTLEIQRTEQGDSAMYLCASSLDGYTDTQYFGPGTRLTVL.

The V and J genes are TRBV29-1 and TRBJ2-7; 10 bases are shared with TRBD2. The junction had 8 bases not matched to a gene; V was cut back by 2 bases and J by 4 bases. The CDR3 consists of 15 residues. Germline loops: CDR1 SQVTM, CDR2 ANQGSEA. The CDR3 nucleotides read TGCAGCGTTGAATCCCTAGCGGGGGTTTTGTACGAGCAGTACTTC. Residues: CSVESLAGVLYEQYF.

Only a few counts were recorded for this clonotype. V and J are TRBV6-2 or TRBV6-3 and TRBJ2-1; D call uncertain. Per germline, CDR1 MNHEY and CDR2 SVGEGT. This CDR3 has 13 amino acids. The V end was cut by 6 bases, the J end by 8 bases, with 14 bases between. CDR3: CASSGWYADEQFF. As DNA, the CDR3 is TGTGCCAGCAGCGGTTGGTACGCCGATGAGCAGTTCTTC.

Written as DNA, the CDR3 is TGTGCCAGCAGTGAATCGCCCAAGGGCAGGACGAATCAGCCCCAGCATTTT. It is translated as CASSESPKGRTNQPQHF. The V gene is TRBV2, the J gene TRBJ1-5; D uncertain. V dropped 2 bases and J dropped 4 bases, with 18 bases sitting between them. The length of the CDR3 is 17 residues. Germline assignment: CDR1 SNHLY and CDR2 FYNNEI.

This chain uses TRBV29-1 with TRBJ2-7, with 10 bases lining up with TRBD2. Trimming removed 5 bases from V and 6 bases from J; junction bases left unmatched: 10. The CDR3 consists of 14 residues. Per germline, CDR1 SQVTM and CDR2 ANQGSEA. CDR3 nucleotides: TGCAGCGTTACCTCTAGCGGGAGTAGGTTCGAGCAGTACTTC. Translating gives CSVTSSGSRFEQYF.

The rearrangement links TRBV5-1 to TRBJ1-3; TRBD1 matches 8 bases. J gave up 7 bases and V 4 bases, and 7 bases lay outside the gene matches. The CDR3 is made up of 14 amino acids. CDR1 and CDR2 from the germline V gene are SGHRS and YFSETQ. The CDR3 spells CASSGGTGGNTIYF. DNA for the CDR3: TGCGCCAGCAGCGGCGGGACAGGCGGGAACACCATATATTTT. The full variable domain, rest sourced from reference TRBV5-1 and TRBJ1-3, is KAGVTQTPRYLIKTRGQQVTLSCSPISGHRSVSWYQQTPGQGLQFLFEYFSETQRNKGNFPGRFSGRQFSNSRSEMNVSTLELGDSALYLCASSGGTGGNTIYFGEGSWLTVV.

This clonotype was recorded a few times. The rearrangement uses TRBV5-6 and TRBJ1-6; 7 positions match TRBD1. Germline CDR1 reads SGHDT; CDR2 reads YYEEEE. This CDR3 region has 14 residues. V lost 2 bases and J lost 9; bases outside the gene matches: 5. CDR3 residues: CASSFGTESSPLHF. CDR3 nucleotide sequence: TGTGCCAGCAGCTTCGGGACAGAATCTTCACCCCTCCACTTT.

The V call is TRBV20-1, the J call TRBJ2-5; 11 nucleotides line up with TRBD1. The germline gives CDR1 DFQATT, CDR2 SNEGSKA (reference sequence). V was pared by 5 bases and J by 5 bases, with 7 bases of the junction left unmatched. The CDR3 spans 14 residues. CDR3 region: CSAEDRGRVETQYF. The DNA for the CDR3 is TGCAGTGCTGAGGACAGGGGGCGCGTGGAGACCCAGTACTTC.

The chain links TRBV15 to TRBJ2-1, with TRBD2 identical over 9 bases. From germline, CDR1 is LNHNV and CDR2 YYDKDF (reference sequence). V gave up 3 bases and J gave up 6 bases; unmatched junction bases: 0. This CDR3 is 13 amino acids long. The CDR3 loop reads CATSRTSGNEQFF. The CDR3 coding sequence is TGTGCCACCAGCAGGACTAGCGGCAATGAGCAGTTCTTC.

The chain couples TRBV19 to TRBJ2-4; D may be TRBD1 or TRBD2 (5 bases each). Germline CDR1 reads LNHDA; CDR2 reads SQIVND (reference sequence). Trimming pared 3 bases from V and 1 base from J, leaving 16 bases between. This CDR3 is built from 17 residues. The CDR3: CASSMSRGYGAKNIQYF. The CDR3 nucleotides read TGTGCCAGTAGTATGTCCCGGGGCTACGGGGCCAAAAACATTCAGTACTTC.

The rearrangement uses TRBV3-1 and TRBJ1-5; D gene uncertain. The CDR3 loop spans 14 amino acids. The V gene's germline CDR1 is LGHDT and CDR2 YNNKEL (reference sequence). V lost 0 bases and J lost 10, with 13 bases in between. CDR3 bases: TGTGCCAGCAGCCAAGAAGCTTTGATCAGCCCCCAGCATTTT. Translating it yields CASSQEALISPQHF.

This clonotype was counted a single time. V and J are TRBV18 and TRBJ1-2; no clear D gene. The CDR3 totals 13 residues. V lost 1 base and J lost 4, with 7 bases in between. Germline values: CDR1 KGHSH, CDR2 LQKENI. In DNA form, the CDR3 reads TGTGCCAGCTCACCACGGGCGGGCTATGGCTACACCTTC. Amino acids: CASSPRAGYGYTF.

Here the CDR3 DNA reads TGTGCCAGCAGTTACTCATGGACAGATTTGGAGGAAGGCTATGGCTACACCTTC. Translation gives CASSYSWTDLEEGYGYTF. This chain links TRBV6-2 or TRBV6-3 with TRBJ1-2, with TRBD1 as a possible D gene (6 bases). V lost 0 bases to trimming and J lost 4 bases, with 21 bases between them. This CDR3 region has 18 residues. Germline V CDR1 and CDR2: MNHEY, SVGEGT.

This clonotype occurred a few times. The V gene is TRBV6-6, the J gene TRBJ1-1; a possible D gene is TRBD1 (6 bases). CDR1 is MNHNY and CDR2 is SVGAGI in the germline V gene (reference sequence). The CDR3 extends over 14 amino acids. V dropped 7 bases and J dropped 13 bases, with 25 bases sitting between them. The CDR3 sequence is CASTPSDSLGKGFF. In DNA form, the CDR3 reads TGTGCCAGCACCCCCTCGGACAGCCTTGGGAAAGGTTTCTTT.

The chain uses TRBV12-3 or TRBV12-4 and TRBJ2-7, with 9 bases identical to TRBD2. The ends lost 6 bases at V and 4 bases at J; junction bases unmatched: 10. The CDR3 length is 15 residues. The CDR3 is CASSQLAGITYEQYF. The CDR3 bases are TGTGCCAGCAGCCAGCTAGCGGGAATTACATACGAGCAGTACTTC.

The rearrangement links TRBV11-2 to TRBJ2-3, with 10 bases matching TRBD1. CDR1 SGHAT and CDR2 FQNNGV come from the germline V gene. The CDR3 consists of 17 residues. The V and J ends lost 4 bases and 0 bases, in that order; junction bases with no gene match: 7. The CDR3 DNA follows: TGTGCCAGCAGCTACCAAAGGACAGGGGGAAGCACAGATACGCAGTATTTT. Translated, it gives CASSYQRTGGSTDTQYF. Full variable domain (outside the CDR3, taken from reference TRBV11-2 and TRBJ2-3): EAGVAQSPRYKIIEKRQSVAFWCNPISGHATLYWYQQILGQGPKLLIQFQNNGVVDDSQLPKDRFSAERLKGVDSTLKIQPAKLEDSAVYLCASSYQRTGGSTDTQYFGPGTRLTVL.

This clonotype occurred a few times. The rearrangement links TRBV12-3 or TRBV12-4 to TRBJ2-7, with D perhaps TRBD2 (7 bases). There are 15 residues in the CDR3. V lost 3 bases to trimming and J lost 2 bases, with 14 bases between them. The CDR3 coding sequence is TGTGCCAGCAGTTTGTTAGGGGGGGACCCCTACGAGCAGTACTTC. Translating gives CASSLLGGDPYEQYF.

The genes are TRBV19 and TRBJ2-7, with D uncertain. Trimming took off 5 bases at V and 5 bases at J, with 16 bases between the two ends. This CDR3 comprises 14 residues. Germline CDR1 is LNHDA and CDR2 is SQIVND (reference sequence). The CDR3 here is CASSVTALRDEQYF. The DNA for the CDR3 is TGTGCCAGTAGTGTCACAGCACTTAGGGACGAGCAGTACTTC.

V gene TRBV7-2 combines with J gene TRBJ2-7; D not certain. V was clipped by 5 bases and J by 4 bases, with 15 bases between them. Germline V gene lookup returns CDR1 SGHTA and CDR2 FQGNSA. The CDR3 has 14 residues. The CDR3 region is CASSPRWGSYEQYF. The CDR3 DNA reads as TGTGCCAGCAGCCCCCGGTGGGGTAGTTACGAGCAGTACTTC.

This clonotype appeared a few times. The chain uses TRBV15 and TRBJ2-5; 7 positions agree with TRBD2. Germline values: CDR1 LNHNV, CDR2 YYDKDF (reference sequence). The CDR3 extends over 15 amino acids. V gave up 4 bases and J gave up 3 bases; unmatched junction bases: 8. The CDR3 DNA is TGTGCCACCAGCACCGTAACTAGCGCGAAAGAGACCCAGTACTTC. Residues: CATSTVTSAKETQYF.

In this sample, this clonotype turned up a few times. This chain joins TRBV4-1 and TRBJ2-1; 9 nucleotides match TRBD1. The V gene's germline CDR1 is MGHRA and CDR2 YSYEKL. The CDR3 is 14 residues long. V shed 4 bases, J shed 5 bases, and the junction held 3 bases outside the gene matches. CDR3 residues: CASSRDRVDNEQFF. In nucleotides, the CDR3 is TGCGCCAGCAGCCGGGACAGGGTCGACAATGAGCAGTTCTTC.

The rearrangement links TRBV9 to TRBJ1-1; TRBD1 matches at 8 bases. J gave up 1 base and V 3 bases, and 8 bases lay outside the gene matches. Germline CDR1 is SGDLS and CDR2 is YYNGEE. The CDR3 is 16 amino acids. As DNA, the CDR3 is TGTGCCAGCAGCGCAAGAATCGGGACAGGGAACACTGAAGCTTTCTTT. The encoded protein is CASSARIGTGNTEAFF.

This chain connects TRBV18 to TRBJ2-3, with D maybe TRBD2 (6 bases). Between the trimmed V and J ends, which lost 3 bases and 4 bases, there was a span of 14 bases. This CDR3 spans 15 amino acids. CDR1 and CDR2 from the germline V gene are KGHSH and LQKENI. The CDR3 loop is CASSPRPGEADTQYF. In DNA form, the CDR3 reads TGTGCCAGCTCACCTCGACCGGGGGAGGCAGATACGCAGTATTTT.

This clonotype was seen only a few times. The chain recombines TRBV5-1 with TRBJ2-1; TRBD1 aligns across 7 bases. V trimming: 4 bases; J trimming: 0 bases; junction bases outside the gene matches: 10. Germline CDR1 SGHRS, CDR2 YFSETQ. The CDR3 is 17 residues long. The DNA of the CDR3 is TGCGCCAGCAGCCGTGTTACGAGGGGGCTCTCCTACAATGAGCAGTTCTTC. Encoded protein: CASSRVTRGLSYNEQFF.

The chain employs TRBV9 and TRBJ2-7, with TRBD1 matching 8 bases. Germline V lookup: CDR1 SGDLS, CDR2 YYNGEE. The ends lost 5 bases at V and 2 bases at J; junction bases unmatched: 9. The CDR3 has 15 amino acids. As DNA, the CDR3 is TGTGCCAGCAGAAGACAGGGGACGTCGACCTACGAGCAGTACTTC. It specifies CASRRQGTSTYEQYF. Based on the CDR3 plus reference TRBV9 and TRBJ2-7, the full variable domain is DSGVTQTPKHLITATGQRVTLRCSPRSGDLSVYWYQQSLDQGLQFLIQYYNGEERAKGNILERFSAQQFPDLHSELNLSSLELGDSALYFCASRRQGTSTYEQYFGPGTRLTVT.

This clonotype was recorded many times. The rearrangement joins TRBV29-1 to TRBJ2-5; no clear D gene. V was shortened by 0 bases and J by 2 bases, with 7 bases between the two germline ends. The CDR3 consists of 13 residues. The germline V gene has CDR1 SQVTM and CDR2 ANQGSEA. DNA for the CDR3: TGCAGCGTTGAAGAATGGCGGCAAGAGACCCAGTACTTC. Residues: CSVEEWRQETQYF.

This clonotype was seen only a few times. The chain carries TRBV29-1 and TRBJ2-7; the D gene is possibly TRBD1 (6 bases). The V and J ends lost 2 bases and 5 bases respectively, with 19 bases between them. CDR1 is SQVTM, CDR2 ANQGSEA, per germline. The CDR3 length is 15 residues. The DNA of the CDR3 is TGCAGCGTTGAAACAGGGCCGGAAGTGACCCACGAGCAGTACTTC. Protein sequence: CSVETGPEVTHEQYF.

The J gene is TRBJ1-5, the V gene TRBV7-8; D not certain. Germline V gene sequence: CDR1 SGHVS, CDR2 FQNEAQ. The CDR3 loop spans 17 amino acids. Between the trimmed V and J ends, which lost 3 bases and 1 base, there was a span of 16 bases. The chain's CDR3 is CASSFFLLKRSNQPQHF. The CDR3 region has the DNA TGTGCCAGCAGCTTTTTTTTGTTGAAGAGAAGCAATCAGCCCCAGCATTTT.

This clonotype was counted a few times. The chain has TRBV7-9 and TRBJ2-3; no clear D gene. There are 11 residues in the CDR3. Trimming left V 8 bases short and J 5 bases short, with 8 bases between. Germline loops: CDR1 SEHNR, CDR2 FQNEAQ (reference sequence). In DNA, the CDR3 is TGTGCCAGCCGCTCGCAAGATACGCAGTATTTT. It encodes CASRSQDTQYF.

The chain's CDR3 is CATRSYNEQFF. For the CDR3, the DNA is TGTGCCACCAGAAGCTACAATGAGCAGTTCTTC. The V call is TRBV24-1, the J call TRBJ2-1, with D unresolved. The V and J ends lost 7 bases and 3 bases respectively, with 3 bases between them. The CDR3 runs to 11 residues. Per the germline V gene, CDR1 is KGHDR and CDR2 is SFDVKD.